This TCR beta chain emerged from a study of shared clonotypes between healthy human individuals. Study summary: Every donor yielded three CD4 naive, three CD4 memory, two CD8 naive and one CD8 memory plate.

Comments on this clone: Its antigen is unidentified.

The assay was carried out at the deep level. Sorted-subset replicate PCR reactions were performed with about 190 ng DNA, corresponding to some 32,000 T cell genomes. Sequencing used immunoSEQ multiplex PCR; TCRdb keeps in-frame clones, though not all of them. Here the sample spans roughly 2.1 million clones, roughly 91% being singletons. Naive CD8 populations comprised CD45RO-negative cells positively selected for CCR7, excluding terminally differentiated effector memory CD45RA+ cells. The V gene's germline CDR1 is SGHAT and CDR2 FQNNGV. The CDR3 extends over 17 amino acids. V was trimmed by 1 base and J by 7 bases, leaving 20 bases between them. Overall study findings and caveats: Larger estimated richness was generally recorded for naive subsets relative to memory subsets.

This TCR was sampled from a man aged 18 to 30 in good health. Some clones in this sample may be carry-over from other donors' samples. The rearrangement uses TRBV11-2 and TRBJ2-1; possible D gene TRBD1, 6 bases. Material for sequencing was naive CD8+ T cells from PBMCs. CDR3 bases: TGTGCCAGCAGCTTAGTCGGGTTAGGGGGAGATATAAATGAGCAGTTCTTC. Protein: CASSLVGLGGDINEQFF.